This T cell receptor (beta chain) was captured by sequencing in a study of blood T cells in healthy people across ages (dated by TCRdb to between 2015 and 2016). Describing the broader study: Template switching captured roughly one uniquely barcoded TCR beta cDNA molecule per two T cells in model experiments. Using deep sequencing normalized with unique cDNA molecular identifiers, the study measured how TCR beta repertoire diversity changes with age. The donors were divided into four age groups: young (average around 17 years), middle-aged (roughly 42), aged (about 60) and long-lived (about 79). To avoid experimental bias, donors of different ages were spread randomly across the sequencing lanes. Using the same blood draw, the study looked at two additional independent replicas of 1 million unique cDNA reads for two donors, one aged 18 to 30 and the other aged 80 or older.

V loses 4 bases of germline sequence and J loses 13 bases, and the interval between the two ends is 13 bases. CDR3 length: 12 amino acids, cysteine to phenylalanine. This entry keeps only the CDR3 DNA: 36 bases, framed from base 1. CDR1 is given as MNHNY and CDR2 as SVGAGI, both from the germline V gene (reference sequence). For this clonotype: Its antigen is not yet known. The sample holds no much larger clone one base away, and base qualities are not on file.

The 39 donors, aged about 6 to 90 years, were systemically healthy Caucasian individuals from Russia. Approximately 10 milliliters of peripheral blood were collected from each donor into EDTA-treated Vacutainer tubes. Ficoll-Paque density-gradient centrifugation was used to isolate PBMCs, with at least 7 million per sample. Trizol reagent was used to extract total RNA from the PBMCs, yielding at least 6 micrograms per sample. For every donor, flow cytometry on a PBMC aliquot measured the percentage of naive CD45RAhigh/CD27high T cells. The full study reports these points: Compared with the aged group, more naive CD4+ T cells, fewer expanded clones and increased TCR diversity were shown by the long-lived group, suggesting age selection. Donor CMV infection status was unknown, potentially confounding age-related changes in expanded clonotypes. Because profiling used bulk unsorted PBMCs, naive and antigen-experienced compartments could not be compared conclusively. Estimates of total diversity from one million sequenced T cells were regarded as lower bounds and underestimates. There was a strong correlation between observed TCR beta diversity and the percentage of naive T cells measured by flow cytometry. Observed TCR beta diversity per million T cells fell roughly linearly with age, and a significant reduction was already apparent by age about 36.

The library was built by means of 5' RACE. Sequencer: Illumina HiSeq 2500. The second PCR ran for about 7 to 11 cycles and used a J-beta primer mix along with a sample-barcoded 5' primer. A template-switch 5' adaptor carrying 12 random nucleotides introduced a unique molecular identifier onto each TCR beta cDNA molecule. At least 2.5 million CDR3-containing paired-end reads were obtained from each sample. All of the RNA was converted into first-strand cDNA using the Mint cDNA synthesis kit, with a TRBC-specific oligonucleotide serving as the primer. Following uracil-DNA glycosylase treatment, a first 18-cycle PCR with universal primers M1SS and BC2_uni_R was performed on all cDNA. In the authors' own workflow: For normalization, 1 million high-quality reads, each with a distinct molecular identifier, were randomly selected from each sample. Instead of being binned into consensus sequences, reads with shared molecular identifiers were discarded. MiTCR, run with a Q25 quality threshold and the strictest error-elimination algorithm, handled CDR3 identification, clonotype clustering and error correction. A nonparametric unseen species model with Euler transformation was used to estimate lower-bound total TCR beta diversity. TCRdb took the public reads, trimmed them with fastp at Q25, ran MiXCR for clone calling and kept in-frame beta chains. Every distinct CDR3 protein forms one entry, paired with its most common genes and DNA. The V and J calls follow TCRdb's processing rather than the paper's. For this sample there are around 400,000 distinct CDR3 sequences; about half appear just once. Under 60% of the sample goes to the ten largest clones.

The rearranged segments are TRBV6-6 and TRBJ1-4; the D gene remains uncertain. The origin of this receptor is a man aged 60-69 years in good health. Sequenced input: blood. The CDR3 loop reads CASSFPQPGLFF. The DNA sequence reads TGTGCCAGCAGTTTCCCCCAGCCGGGACTGTTTTTT.